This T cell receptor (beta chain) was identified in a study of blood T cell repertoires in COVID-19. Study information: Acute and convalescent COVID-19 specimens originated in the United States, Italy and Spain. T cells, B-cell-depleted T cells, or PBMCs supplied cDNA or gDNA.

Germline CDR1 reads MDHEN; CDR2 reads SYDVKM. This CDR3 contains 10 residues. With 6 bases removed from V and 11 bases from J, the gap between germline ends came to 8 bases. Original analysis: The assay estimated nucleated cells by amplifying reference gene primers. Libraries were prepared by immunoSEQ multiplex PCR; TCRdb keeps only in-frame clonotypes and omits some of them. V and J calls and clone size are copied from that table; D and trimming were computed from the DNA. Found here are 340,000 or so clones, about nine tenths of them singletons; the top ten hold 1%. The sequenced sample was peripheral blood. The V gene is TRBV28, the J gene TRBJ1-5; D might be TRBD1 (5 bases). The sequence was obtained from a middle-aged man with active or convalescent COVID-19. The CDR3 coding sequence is TGTGCCAGCAGAGGGGAGGCCCAGCATTTT. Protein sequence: CASRGEAQHF.